The 31 T cell receptor beta chains below were found in one sample sequenced in a study of spatial heterogeneity in lung cancer (dated by TCRdb to the late 2010s). Receptor libraries were prepared by 5' RACE. For sequencing, a NextSeq 500 was employed. TCRdb handled the public reads itself, with Q25 trimming in fastp and clone calling in MiXCR, and kept productive beta chains. Duplicate CDR3 protein sequences are folded into a single record with the most common DNA and genes. This sample is represented by 40,000 to 50,000 distinct CDR3 sequences; roughly 13% of them were singletons. The top ten hold 56% of the sample. The time point label here, explained by the study, means: sample taken at primary tumor resection. Whole RNA extracted from tumor and nontumor lung tissue, or from cryopreserved PBMC samples, was used for TCR sequencing without cell sorting. Sequenced here: PBMCs, sampled at surgery. These receptors were taken from a male donor with early-stage non-small cell lung cancer.

This chain connects TRBV4-1 to TRBJ1-5; D is possibly TRBD1 (5 bases). This CDR3 has 17 amino acids. Germline lookup yields CDR1 MGHRA and CDR2 YSYEKL. V shed 3 bases and J shed 0 bases, with 15 bases lying between them. CDR3 sequence: CASSQPLGVRSNQPQHF. CDR3 in DNA: TGCGCCAGCAGCCAGCCCTTGGGGGTGCGTAGCAATCAGCCCCAGCATTTT.

The V and J genes are TRBV5-1 and TRBJ2-1, with D hard to call. The germline V gene has CDR1 SGHRS and CDR2 YFSETQ. There are 15 residues in the CDR3. The ends were cut back, 0 bases at V and 1 base at J, with 8 bases in the middle. In nucleotides, the CDR3 is TGCGCCAGCAGCTTGGCCGCGTATTCCTACAATGAGCAGTTCTTC. This codes for CASSLAAYSYNEQFF.

This clonotype showed up many times. The V call is TRBV25-1, the J call TRBJ2-7, with D unclear. Trimming stripped 4 bases from V and 2 bases from J, with 3 bases between. The V gene's germline CDR1 is MGHDK and CDR2 SYGVNS. The CDR3 totals 11 residues. CDR3 bases: TGTGCCAGCAGTGTGCCCTACGAGCAGTACTTC. Its protein is CASSVPYEQYF.

This clonotype was detected many times. The chain uses TRBV11-2 and TRBJ1-2; 8 positions agree with TRBD1. CDR3 size: 15 residues. The germline V gene encodes CDR1 SGHAT and CDR2 FQNNGV. J lost 8 bases, V lost 5 bases, and 13 bases had no gene match. CDR3 in amino acids: CASSPATMTGAGYTF. The CDR3 coding sequence is TGTGCCAGCAGCCCGGCCACTATGACAGGGGCAGGCTACACCTTC.

V gene TRBV7-9 combines with J gene TRBJ2-2, with a weak D call TRBD1 (5 bases). Germline V gene data show CDR1 as SEHNR and CDR2 as FQNEAQ (reference sequence). V was cut by 5 bases and J by 4 bases, with 11 bases left in between. The CDR3 covers 14 residues. This CDR3 reads CASSPIRVTGELFF. The CDR3 DNA follows: TGTGCCAGCAGCCCCATCAGGGTCACCGGGGAGCTGTTTTTT.

The sample holds a few counts of this clonotype. The chain employs TRBV20-1 and TRBJ1-2; D uncertain. This CDR3 has 15 residues. Trimming cost V 0 bases and J 5 bases, with 16 bases left between them. Germline V CDR1 and CDR2: DFQATT, SNEGSKA (reference sequence). The CDR3 spells CSARDPRTSTYGYTF. The CDR3 DNA sequence: TGCAGTGCTAGAGATCCTAGGACTTCGACTTATGGCTACACCTTC.

This chain connects TRBV5-1 to TRBJ2-5; 11 nucleotides line up with TRBD2. Germline V gene data show CDR1 as SGHRS and CDR2 as YFSETQ. The CDR3 contains 14 residues. V lost 4 bases and J lost 7; bases outside the gene matches: 6. CDR3 loop: CASSMGLADRTQYF. The CDR3, as DNA: TGCGCCAGCAGCATGGGACTAGCGGACCGGACCCAGTACTTC.

The gene calls are TRBV11-1 and TRBJ1-6; maybe TRBD1 (5 bases). The germline V and J ends were trimmed by 1 base and 6 bases, with 10 bases remaining between them. The CDR3 length is 15 residues. Germline loops: CDR1 SGHAT, CDR2 FQDESV (reference sequence). The CDR3, as DNA: TGTGCCAGCAGCTTAGTACCCGGGGGTAATTCACCCCTCCACTTT. This sequence encodes CASSLVPGGNSPLHF.

This clonotype was picked up many times. The chain recombines TRBV29-1 with TRBJ1-4; 9 bases map to TRBD1. This CDR3 contains 15 residues. J lost 2 bases, V lost 6 bases, and 7 bases had no gene match. CDR1 and CDR2 (germline): SQVTM, ANQGSEA. CDR3 coding DNA: TGCAGCGTGAGGGACAGGGACAGGACTAATGAAAAACTGTTTTTT. This gives the protein CSVRDRDRTNEKLFF.

V gene TRBV6-6 combines with J gene TRBJ1-6; D remains unclear. With 7 bases removed from V and 13 bases from J, the gap between germline ends came to 20 bases. The CDR3 consists of 14 residues. From germline, CDR1 is MNHNY and CDR2 SVGAGI (reference sequence). This chain's CDR3 is CASTMGQVVSPLHF. CDR3 sequence (DNA): TGTGCCAGCACGATGGGCCAGGTCGTTTCGCCCCTCCACTTT.

The gene calls are TRBV4-3 and TRBJ2-5, with D possibly TRBD2 on 6 matching bases. Per the germline V gene, CDR1 is LGHNA and CDR2 is YSLEER. The CDR3 runs to 14 residues. V lost 0 bases to trimming and J lost 4 bases, with 9 bases between them. The CDR3 is CASSQDTSRETQYF. DNA for the CDR3: TGCGCCAGCAGCCAAGATACTAGCCGAGAGACCCAGTACTTC.

The rearrangement joins TRBV5-1 to TRBJ1-6, with D possibly TRBD1 on 5 matching bases. The CDR3 contains 19 residues. In germline, CDR1 is SGHRS, CDR2 YFSETQ. Trimming removed 3 bases at V and 6 bases at J, with 25 bases between. Here the CDR3 reads CASSSGERSNLYSNSPLHF. The CDR3, as DNA: TGCGCCAGCAGCTCGGGGGAGAGAAGTAATCTTTACTCTAATTCACCCCTCCACTTT.

This clonotype was counted between two and nine times. V usage is TRBV7-8 and J usage is TRBJ1-1; the D is unclear. Trimming took off 1 base at V and 2 bases at J, with 8 bases between the two ends. The CDR3 is 14 amino acids. Germline CDR1 reads SGHVS; CDR2 reads FQNEAQ. Here the CDR3 reads CASSLGGINTEAFF. DNA of the CDR3: TGTGCCAGCAGCTTAGGGGGAATTAACACTGAAGCTTTCTTT.

At least ten counts were recorded for this clonotype. This chain links TRBV5-4 with TRBJ1-2; no reliable D call. The CDR3 runs to 13 residues. V was cut by 4 bases and J by 8 bases, with 15 bases left in between. Germline V lookup: CDR1 SGHNT, CDR2 YYREEE (reference sequence). The DNA of the CDR3 is TGTGCCAGCAGCGAGGACCCCCTCGGGGGCTACACCTTC. Amino acids: CASSEDPLGGYTF.

This clonotype was observed many times. V usage is TRBV4-1 and J usage is TRBJ1-2, with D possibly matching TRBD1 (6 bases). Per germline, CDR1 MGHRA and CDR2 YSYEKL. The ends were cut back, 1 base at V and 7 bases at J, with 19 bases in the middle. The CDR3 extends over 16 amino acids. CDR3 amino acids: CASSQATGFELGGYTF. CDR3 in DNA: TGCGCCAGCAGCCAAGCTACAGGGTTTGAATTAGGTGGCTACACCTTC.

This clonotype has more than one count but fewer than ten. The CDR3: CASSSPRNTEAFF. The CDR3 coding sequence is TGTGCCAGCAGCTCCCCGAGGAACACTGAAGCTTTCTTT. The J gene is TRBJ1-1, the V gene TRBV7-8; D remains unclear. The V gene's germline CDR1 is SGHVS and CDR2 FQNEAQ. Trimming removed 4 bases from V and 1 base from J, with 7 bases in between. The CDR3 sequence is 13 residues long. Combining the CDR3 with reference TRBV7-8 and TRBJ1-1 gives the whole variable domain GAGVSQSPRYKVAKRGQDVALRCDPISGHVSLFWYQQALGQGPEFLTYFQNEAQLDKSGLPSDRFFAERPEGSVSTLKIQRTQQEDSAVYLCASSSPRNTEAFFGQGTRLTVV.

In its sample, this clonotype was seen many times. Germline and junction disagree at one end, which may indicate a read error. The chain carries TRBV7-7 and TRBJ2-5; 10 bases align to TRBD1. CDR1 SSHAT and CDR2 FNYEAQ come from the germline V gene (reference sequence). This CDR3 spans 16 amino acids. CDR3 bases: TGTGCTAGCAGCTTAACCGGGACAGGGGTTGGAGAGACCCAGTACTTC. Protein sequence: CASSLTGTGVGETQYF. Combining the CDR3 with reference TRBV7-7 and TRBJ2-5 gives the whole variable domain GAGVSQSPRYKVTKRGQDVTLRCDPISSHATLYWYQQALGQGPEFLTYFNYEAQPDKSGLPSDRFSAERPEGSISTLTIQRTEQRDSAMYRCASSLTGTGVGETQYFGPGTRLLVL.

In this sample, this clonotype turned up many times. This rearrangement joins TRBV7-2 to TRBJ2-5; perhaps TRBD1 as D (6 bases). This CDR3 region has 15 residues. Germline-derived CDR1 and CDR2 are SGHTA and FQGNSA. Trimming stripped 5 bases from V and 2 bases from J, with 15 bases between. The CDR3 DNA sequence: TGTGCCAGCAGCCGGAGCTTAGGGGGACAAGAGACCCAGTACTTC. Amino acids: CASSRSLGGQETQYF.

This clonotype has at least ten counts. The chain is built from TRBV4-1 and TRBJ2-5; tentative D call: TRBD2 (6 bases). Per the germline V gene, CDR1 is MGHRA and CDR2 is YSYEKL. Trimming left V 4 bases short and J 0 bases short, with 18 bases between. The CDR3 contains 17 residues. In DNA, the CDR3 is TGCGCCAGCAGCCGCGCTCCCGGGGGAACACACCAAGAGACCCAGTACTTC. Translation: CASSRAPGGTHQETQYF.

V and J are TRBV5-1 and TRBJ2-2; D could derive from TRBD1 or TRBD2 (5 bases each). Trimming took off 0 bases at V and 3 bases at J, with 12 bases between the two ends. CDR3 length: 16 residues. Germline V lookup: CDR1 SGHRS, CDR2 YFSETQ. The CDR3 nucleotides read TGCGCCAGCAGCTTGGGGTCCGGGACGGACACCGGGGAGCTGTTTTTT. The encoded protein is CASSLGSGTDTGELFF. Full variable domain (missing parts from reference TRBV5-1 and TRBJ2-2): KAGVTQTPRYLIKTRGQQVTLSCSPISGHRSVSWYQQTPGQGLQFLFEYFSETQRNKGNFPGRFSGRQFSNSRSEMNVSTLELGDSALYLCASSLGSGTDTGELFFGEGSRLTVL.

This clonotype was found a few times. V gene TRBV20-1 combines with J gene TRBJ2-7, with 10 bases identical to TRBD2. There are 15 residues in the CDR3. Germline-derived CDR1 and CDR2 are DFQATT and SNEGSKA (reference sequence). V lost 3 bases, J lost 1 base, and 6 bases stayed unmatched. This chain's CDR3 is CSASNLAGVSYEQYF. The CDR3 DNA reads as TGCAGTGCTAGTAACCTAGCGGGAGTATCCTACGAGCAGTACTTC.

A few counts support this clonotype. The chain combines TRBV20-1 with TRBJ1-1, with D unclear. Trimming pared 2 bases from V and 5 bases from J, leaving 15 bases between. Germline V lookup: CDR1 DFQATT, CDR2 SNEGSKA (reference sequence). There are 14 residues in the CDR3. CDR3 bases: TGCAGTGCTAGACCGGTAGCAGCGTGGACTGAAGCTTTCTTT. This sequence encodes CSARPVAAWTEAFF.

V is TRBV13 and J is TRBJ1-1; D not certain. Per the germline V gene, CDR1 is PRHDT and CDR2 is FYEKMQ (reference sequence). V dropped 1 base and J dropped 4 bases, with 10 bases sitting between them. CDR3 length equals 14 residues. This CDR3 reads CASSLDPVSTEAFF. CDR3 nucleotide sequence: TGTGCCAGCAGCTTAGACCCAGTTAGCACTGAAGCTTTCTTT. The variable domain in full, completed from reference TRBV13 and TRBJ1-1, reads AAGVIQSPRHLIKEKRETATLKCYPIPRHDTVYWYQQGPGQDPQFLISFYEKMQSDKGSIPDRFSAQQFSDYHSELNMSSLELGDSALYFCASSLDPVSTEAFFGQGTRLTVV.

This clonotype has just a few counts. This chain links TRBV10-1 with TRBJ2-2; 8 bases line up with TRBD2. Germline loops: CDR1 WNHNN, CDR2 SYGVQD (reference sequence). J lost 2 bases, V lost 0 bases, and 5 bases had no gene match. The CDR3 is made up of 17 amino acids. The CDR3 sequence is CASSESISGRNTGELFF. The CDR3 coding sequence is TGCGCCAGCAGTGAGTCGATAAGCGGGAGAAACACCGGGGAGCTGTTTTTT.

The table lists this clonotype with a count of one. The chain joins TRBV3-1 to TRBJ1-2; D not resolved. Trimming cost V 3 bases and J 2 bases, with 4 bases left between them. The V gene's germline CDR1 is LGHDT and CDR2 YNNKEL (reference sequence). The CDR3 has 12 residues. The CDR3 here is CASSHGNYGYTF. The CDR3 DNA reads as TGTGCCAGCAGCCACGGGAACTATGGCTACACCTTC.

This clonotype was seen many times. This chain connects TRBV12-3 or TRBV12-4 to TRBJ1-5; 8 bases align to TRBD1. V lost 6 bases to trimming and J lost 3 bases; unmatched junction nucleotides: 7. This CDR3 spans 15 amino acids. The CDR3 spells CASRLTGDVNQPQHF. The DNA for the CDR3 is TGTGCCAGCAGGTTGACAGGGGATGTCAATCAGCCCCAGCATTTT.

This chain links TRBV7-2 with TRBJ1-1, with a possible D match to TRBD1 (6 bases). Germline lookup yields CDR1 SGHTA and CDR2 FQGNSA. The length of the CDR3 is 13 residues. V lost 6 bases to trimming and J lost 8 bases, with 16 bases between them. CDR3 nucleotide sequence: TGTGCCAGCAGTCTCTGGGCAGGGGCCGAAGCTTTCTTT. Translated, it gives CASSLWAGAEAFF.

This clonotype turned up a few times. CDR3 bases: TGCAGTGCTAGACAGGCGAACACTGAAGCTTTCTTT. Translating it yields CSARQANTEAFF. The chain is built from TRBV20-1 and TRBJ1-1; unclear D gene. This CDR3 region has 12 residues. The V end lost 2 bases, the J end lost 1 base, and 5 bases lay between the germline ends. Germline V CDR1 and CDR2: DFQATT, SNEGSKA (reference sequence).

This clonotype was detected only a few times. This chain uses TRBV14 with TRBJ1-3, with a tentative D call TRBD1 (5 bases). This CDR3 comprises 16 residues. V gave up 2 bases and J gave up 0 bases, with 11 bases separating them. CDR1 and CDR2 from the germline V gene are SGHDN and FVKESK. The CDR3 DNA is TGTGCCAGCAGCCAACTGGGGGTGAACTCTGGAAACACCATATATTTT. Amino acids: CASSQLGVNSGNTIYF.

This clonotype was seen many times. The chain combines TRBV6-5 with TRBJ2-7; D tentatively reads TRBD1 or TRBD2 (5 bases each). Germline lookup yields CDR1 MNHEY and CDR2 SVGAGI. CDR3 length equals 14 residues. Trimming removed 6 bases from V and 2 bases from J, with 14 bases in between. CDR3 loop: CASSRDGLTYEQYF. The DNA of the CDR3 is TGTGCCAGCAGCCGGGACGGACTCACCTACGAGCAGTACTTC.

This clonotype showed up just a few times. V is TRBV7-9 and J is TRBJ2-3, with 11 bases identical to TRBD1. V lost 5 bases, J lost 5 bases, and 15 bases stayed unmatched. The CDR3 runs 18 residues. Looked up from germline, CDR1 is SEHNR and CDR2 is FQNEAQ (reference sequence). CDR3 amino acids: CASSTGQGARRKLDTQYF. In DNA form, the CDR3 reads TGTGCCAGCAGCACCGGACAGGGGGCGCGCCGTAAATTAGATACGCAGTATTTT.